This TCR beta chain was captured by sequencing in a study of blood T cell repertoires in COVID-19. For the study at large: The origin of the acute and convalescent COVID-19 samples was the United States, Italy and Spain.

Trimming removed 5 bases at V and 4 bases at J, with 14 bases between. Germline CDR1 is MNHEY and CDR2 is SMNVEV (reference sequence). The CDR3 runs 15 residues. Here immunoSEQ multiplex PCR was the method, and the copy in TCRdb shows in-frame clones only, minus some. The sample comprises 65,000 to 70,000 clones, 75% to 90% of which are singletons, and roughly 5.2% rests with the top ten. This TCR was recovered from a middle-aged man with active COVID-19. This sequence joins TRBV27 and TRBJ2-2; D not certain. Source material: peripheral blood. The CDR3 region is CASSPSPYPTGELFF. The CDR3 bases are TGTGCCAGCAGTCCCTCCCCCTATCCCACCGGGGAGCTGTTTTTT.